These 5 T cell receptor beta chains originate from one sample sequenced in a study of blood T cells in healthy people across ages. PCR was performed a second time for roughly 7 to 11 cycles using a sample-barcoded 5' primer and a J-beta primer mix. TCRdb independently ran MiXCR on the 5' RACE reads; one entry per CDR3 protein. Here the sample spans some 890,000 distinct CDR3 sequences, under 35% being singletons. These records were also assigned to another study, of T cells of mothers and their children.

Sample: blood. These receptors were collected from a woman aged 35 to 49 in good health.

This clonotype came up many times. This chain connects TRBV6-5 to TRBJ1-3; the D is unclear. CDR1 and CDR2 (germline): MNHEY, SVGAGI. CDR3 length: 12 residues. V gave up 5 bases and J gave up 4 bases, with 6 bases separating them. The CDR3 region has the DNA TGTGCCAGCAGTACTCCCGGAAACACCATATATTTT. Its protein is CASSTPGNTIYF.

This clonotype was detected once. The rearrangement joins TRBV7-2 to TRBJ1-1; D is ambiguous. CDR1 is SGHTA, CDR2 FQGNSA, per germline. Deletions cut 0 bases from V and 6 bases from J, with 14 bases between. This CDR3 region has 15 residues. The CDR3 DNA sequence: TGTGCCAGCAGCTTAGCGAATTTAGGGTCTTCTGAAGCTTTCTTT. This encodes CASSLANLGSSEAFF.

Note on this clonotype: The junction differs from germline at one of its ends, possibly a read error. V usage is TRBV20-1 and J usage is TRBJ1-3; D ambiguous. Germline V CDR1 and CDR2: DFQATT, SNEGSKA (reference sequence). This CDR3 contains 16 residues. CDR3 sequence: CSAPDHRTNSGNTTYF. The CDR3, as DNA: TGCAGTGCTCCCGATCACAGAACTAACTCTGGAAACACCACATATTTT.

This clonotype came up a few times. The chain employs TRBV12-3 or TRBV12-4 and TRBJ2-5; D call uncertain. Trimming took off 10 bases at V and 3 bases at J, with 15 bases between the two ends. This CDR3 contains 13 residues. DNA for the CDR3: TGTGCCACCGGGCCGGCGTCCAAAGAGACCCAGTACTTC. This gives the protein CATGPASKETQYF.

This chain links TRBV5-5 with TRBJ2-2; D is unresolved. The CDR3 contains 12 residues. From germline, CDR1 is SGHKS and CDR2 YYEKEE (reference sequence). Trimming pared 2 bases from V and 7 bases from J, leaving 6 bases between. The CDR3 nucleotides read TGTGCCAGCAGCTTTCCCGGCGGGGAGCTGTTTTTT. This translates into CASSFPGGELFF.